This T cell receptor beta chain stems from a study of sequential checkpoint blockade in melanoma. Looking at the study overall: Maintenance nivolumab came after either treatment sequence. DNA from 70 to 95 pretreatment tumor samples underwent TCRβ immunosequencing. Over 20 patients had matched tumor biopsies before treatment and at week 13 after nivolumab or ipilimumab alone.

This clone showed up just a few times. This table comes from immunoSEQ multiplex PCR, and its TCRdb copy is limited to in-frame clones, with some not included. The data show approximately 10,000 clones, approximately 27% seen once. Sample treatment: randomized to nivolumab then ipilimumab (arm A) or the reverse (arm B). Trimming left V 8 bases short and J 0 bases short, with 11 bases between. CDR1 is MNHGY and CDR2 is SAAAGT in the germline V gene. CDR3 length: 14 amino acids. The receptor was derived from a human donor with melanoma. The chain carries TRBV6-8 and TRBJ1-3; no definite D call. This sample comprised tumor tissue (inferred from file names), obtained from a patient given nivolumab and ipilimumab in sequence. The CDR3 is CASLRAGSGNTIYF. The CDR3, as DNA: TGTGCCAGCTTGAGGGCGGGCTCTGGAAACACCATATATTTT.